The TCR beta chain under discussion was sequenced for a study of blood T cell repertoires in COVID-19 (TCRdb year 2020). With respect to the entire study: Collaborator samples came from the United States, Italy and Spain and covered acute and convalescent phases of COVID-19. The sample metadata nearly always contained a de-identified subject ID, COVID-19 status, age in years and sex. Deeply sampled blood TCRbeta repertoires from subjects exposed to, actively infected with, or recovered from COVID-19 were included in the dataset. The material from the prospective study consisted of cDNA or gDNA derived from T cells, B-cell-depleted T cells, or PBMCs. The samples were drawn from the first 160 participants of the ongoing ImmuneRACE study and from 1,254 subjects provided by 6 global collaborators. Where HLA class I and class II types were available, the types were taken from metadata supplied by the sample provider, not from assay-based typing. The repertoires were made available in a free public database intended to serve as a resource for research on the immune response to SARS-CoV-2.

The CDR3 numbers 13 residues from cysteine through phenylalanine. Here the CDR3 DNA is all that survives: 39 bases in frame from base 1. Relative to germline, V is 5 bases shorter and J is 8 bases shorter, with 12 bases between their ends. Study-wide findings and limitations: The quantity of clinical and demographic metadata differed by source and by participant and was supplied without curation.

TCRbeta CDR3 regions were amplified from genomic DNA by means of the immunoSEQ Assay, a bias-controlled multiplex PCR. Per the authors' processing: The number of nucleated cells in each sample was estimated from the amplification of reference gene primers within the assay. To quantify the absolute abundance of each unique TCRbeta CDR3 rearrangement, sequence reads were collapsed and filtered. Productive Simpson clonality was computed per sample as the square root of Simpson's diversity index over productive rearrangements. Not all clones reach the TCRdb copy of this immuneACCESS table, which keeps in-frame sequences only. Checked studies attribute under half of the gap to unresolved V genes and leave the rest unexplained. For V, J and clone size, that table is used; D and trimming come from the DNA. Within this sample are about 150,000 clones, with approximately 84% of them counted one time only. Jointly, the top ten make up roughly 4.5% of the sample.

Regarding this clone: It has no known antigen specificity. No quality values exist for individual bases; no much larger clone is one base distant.

Whole blood was collected in K2EDTA tubes by collaborating institutions according to the institutions' own protocols. For TCRbeta analysis, collaborator samples were shipped as frozen whole blood, as isolated PBMCs, or as DNA extracted from either sample type. The rearrangement joined TRBV12-3 or TRBV12-4 to TRBJ1-4; the D gene remains uncertain. This TCR was sampled from a human donor in a cohort sampled during active COVID-19. Material: peripheral blood. The nucleotides read TGTGCCAGCAGTCCCAATTGGGCAGAAAAACTGTTTTTT. Translated, this is CASSPNWAEKLFF.